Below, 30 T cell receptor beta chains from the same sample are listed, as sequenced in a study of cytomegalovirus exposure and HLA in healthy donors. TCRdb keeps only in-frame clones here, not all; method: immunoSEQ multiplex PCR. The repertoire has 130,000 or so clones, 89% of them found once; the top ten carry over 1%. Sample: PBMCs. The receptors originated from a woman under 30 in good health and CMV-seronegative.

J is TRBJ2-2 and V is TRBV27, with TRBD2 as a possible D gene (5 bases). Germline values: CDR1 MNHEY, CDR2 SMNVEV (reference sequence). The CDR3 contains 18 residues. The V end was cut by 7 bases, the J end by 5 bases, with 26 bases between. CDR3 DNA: TGTGCCAGCACCGACCTCCAGCGGTCAGGCCTGAAGACCGGGGAGCTGTTTTTT. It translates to CASTDLQRSGLKTGELFF.

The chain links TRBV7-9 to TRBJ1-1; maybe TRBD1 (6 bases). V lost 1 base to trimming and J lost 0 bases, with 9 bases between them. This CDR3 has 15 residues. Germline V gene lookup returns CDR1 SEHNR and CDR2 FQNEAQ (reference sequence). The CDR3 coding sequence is TGTGCCAGCAGCTTAGGAGGGGGACTGAACACTGAAGCTTTCTTT. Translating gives CASSLGGGLNTEAFF.

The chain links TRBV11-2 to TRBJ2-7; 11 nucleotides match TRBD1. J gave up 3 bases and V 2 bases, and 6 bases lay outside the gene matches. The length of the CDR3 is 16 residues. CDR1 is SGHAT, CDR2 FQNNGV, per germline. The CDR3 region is CASSLLGGTGGYEQYF. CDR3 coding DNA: TGTGCCAGCAGCTTATTAGGAGGGACAGGGGGCTACGAGCAGTACTTC.

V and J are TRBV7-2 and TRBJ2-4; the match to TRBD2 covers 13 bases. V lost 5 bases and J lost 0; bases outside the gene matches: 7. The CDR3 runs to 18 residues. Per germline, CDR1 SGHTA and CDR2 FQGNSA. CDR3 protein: CASSPRGLAGIAKNIQYF. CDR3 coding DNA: TGTGCCAGCAGCCCACGGGGACTAGCGGGAATAGCCAAAAACATTCAGTACTTC.

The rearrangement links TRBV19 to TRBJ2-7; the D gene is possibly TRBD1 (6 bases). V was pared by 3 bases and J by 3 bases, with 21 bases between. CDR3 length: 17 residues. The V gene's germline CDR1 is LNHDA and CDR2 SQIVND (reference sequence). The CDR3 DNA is TGTGCCAGTAGTATCGGGTCAACAGGGCTTTCTCTCTACGAGCAGTACTTC. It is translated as CASSIGSTGLSLYEQYF.

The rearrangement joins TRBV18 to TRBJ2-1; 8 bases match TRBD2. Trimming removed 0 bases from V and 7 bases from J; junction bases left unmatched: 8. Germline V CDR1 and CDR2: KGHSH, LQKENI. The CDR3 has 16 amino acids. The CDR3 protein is CASSPPGGGSINEQFF. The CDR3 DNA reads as TGTGCCAGCTCACCACCGGGCGGGGGGAGTATAAATGAGCAGTTCTTC.

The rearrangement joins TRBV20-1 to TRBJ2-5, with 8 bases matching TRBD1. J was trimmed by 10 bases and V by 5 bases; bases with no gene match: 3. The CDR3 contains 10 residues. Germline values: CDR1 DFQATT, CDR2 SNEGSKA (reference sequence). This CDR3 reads CSAYGQGQYF. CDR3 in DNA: TGCAGTGCTTACGGACAGGGCCAGTACTTC.

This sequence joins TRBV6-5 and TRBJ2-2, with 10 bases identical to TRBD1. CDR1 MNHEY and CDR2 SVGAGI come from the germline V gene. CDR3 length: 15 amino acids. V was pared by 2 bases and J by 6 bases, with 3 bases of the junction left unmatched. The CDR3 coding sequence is TGTGCCAGCAGTTACGACGGACAGGGGGCCGGGGAGCTGTTTTTT. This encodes CASSYDGQGAGELFF.

Here the CDR3 DNA reads TGTGCCAGCCAGGGTCACACTGAAGCTTTCTTT. This codes for CASQGHTEAFF. This sequence joins TRBV28 and TRBJ1-1; maybe TRBD1 (5 bases). CDR3 length equals 11 residues. The germline V gene encodes CDR1 MDHEN and CDR2 SYDVKM. V was cut by 8 bases and J by 3 bases, with 7 bases left in between.

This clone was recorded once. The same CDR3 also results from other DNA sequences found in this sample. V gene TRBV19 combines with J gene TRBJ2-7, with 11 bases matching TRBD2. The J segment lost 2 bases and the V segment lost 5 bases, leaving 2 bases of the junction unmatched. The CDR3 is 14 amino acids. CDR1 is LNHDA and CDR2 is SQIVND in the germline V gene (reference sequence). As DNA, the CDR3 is TGTGCCAGTAGTTTAGCGGGGGGGCCCTACGAGCAGTACTTC. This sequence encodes CASSLAGGPYEQYF.

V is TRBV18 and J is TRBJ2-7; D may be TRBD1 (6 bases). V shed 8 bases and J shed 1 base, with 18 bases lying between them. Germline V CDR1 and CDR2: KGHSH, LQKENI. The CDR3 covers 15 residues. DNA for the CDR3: TGTGCCAGCGCCCTCAGACCAGGGGCGTCCTACGAGCAGTACTTC. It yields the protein CASALRPGASYEQYF.

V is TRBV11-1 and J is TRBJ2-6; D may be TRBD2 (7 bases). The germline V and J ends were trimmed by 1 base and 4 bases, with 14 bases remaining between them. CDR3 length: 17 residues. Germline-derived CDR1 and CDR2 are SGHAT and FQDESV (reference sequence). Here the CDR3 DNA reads TGTGCCAGCAGCTTAGGTCGGGGGGCGGGCGGGGCCAACGTCCTGACTTTC. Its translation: CASSLGRGAGGANVLTF.

The CDR3 DNA reads TGTGCCAGCAGTCCAGTCCCGGGACTAGCGGGGGGGCTTTCAGATACGCAGTATTTT. Its protein product is CASSPVPGLAGGLSDTQYF. The chain couples TRBV27 to TRBJ2-3; 16 bases are shared with TRBD2. The V segment lost 5 bases and the J segment 4 bases; nucleotides outside the gene matches: 12. The CDR3 consists of 19 residues. Germline V gene data show CDR1 as MNHEY and CDR2 as SMNVEV (reference sequence).

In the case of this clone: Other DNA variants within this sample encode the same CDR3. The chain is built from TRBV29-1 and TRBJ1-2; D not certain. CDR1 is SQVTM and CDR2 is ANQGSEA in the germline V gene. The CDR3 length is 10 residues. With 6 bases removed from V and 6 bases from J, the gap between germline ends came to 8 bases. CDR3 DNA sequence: TGCAGCGTGCGGAGGGATGGCTACACCTTC. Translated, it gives CSVRRDGYTF.

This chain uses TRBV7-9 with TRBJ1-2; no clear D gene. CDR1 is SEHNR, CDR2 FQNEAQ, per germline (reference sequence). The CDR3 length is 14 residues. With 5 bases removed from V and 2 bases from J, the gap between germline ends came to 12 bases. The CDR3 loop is CASSIVSLNYGYTF. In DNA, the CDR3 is TGTGCCAGCAGCATCGTTAGTCTGAACTATGGCTACACCTTC.

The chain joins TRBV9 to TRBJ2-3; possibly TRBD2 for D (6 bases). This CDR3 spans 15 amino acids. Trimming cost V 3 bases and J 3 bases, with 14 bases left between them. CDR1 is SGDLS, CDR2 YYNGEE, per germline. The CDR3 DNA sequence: TGTGCCAGCAGCGGAATCGCGGGGATTACAGATACGCAGTATTTT. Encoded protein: CASSGIAGITDTQYF. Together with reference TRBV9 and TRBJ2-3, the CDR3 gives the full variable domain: DSGVTQTPKHLITATGQRVTLRCSPRSGDLSVYWYQQSLDQGLQFLIQYYNGEERAKGNILERFSAQQFPDLHSELNLSSLELGDSALYFCASSGIAGITDTQYFGPGTRLTVL.

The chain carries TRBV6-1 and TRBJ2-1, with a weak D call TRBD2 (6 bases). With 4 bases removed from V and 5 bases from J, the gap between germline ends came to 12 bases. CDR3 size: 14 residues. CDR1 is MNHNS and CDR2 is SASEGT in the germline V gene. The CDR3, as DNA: TGTGCCAGCAGTGGCGGGGTAACGAACAATGAGCAGTTCTTC. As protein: CASSGGVTNNEQFF.

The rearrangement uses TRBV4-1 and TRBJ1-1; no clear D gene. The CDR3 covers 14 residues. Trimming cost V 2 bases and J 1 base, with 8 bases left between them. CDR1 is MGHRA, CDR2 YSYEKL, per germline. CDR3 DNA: TGCGCCAGCAGCCAATTATCCCGGAACACTGAAGCTTTCTTT. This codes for CASSQLSRNTEAFF.

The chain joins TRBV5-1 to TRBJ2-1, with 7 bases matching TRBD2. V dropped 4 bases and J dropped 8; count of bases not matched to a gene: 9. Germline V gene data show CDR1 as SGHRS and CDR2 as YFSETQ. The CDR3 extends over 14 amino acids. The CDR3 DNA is TGCGCCAGCAGCGGAGGACTAGTCCCCCATGAGCAGTTCTTC. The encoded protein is CASSGGLVPHEQFF.

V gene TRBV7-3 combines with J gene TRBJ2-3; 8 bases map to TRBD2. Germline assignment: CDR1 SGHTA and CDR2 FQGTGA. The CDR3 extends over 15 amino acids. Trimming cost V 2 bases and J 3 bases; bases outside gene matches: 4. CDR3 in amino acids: CASSLLPGGTDTQYF. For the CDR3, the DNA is TGTGCCAGCAGCTTACTCCCGGGGGGGACAGATACGCAGTATTTT.

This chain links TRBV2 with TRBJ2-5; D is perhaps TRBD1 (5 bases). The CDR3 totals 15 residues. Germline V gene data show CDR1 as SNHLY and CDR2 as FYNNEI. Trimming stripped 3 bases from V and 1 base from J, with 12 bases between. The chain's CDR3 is CASSDRVTVQETQYF. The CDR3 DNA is TGTGCCAGCAGTGATCGGGTGACAGTCCAAGAGACCCAGTACTTC.

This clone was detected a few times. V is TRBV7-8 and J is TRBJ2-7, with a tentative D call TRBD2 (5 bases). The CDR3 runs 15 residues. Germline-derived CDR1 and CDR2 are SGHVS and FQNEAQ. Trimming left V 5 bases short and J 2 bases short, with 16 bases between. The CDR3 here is CASSQRTSGAYEQYF. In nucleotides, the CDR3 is TGTGCCAGCAGCCAACGAACTAGTGGGGCCTACGAGCAGTACTTC. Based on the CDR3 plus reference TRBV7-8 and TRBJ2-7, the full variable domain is GAGVSQSPRYKVAKRGQDVALRCDPISGHVSLFWYQQALGQGPEFLTYFQNEAQLDKSGLPSDRFFAERPEGSVSTLKIQRTQQEDSAVYLCASSQRTSGAYEQYFGPGTRLTVT.

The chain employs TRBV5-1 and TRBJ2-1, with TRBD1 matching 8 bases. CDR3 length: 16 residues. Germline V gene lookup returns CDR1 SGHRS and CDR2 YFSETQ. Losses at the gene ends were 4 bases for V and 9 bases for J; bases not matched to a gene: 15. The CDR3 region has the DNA TGCGCCAGCAGCACCGGGACAGGATTTCGGGGAGGTGAGCAGTTCTTC. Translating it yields CASSTGTGFRGGEQFF.

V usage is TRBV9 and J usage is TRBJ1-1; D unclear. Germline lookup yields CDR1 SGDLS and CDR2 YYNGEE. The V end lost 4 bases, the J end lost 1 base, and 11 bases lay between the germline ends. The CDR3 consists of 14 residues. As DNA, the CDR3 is TGTGCCAGCAGCCCCCATTCCGGGAACACTGAAGCTTTCTTT. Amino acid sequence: CASSPHSGNTEAFF.

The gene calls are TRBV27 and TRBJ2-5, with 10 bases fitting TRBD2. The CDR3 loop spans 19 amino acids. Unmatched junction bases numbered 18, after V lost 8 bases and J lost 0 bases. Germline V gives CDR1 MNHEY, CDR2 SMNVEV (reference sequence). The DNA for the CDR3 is TGTGCCAGCGGTCAAGGGTTGGCTAGCGGGGGAGAGTACCAAGAGACCCAGTACTTC. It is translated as CASGQGLASGGEYQETQYF.

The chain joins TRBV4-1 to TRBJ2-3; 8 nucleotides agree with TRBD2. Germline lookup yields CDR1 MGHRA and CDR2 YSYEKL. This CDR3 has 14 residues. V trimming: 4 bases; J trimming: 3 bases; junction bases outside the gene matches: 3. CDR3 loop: CASSLSGETDTQYF. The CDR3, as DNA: TGCGCCAGCAGCCTTAGCGGGGAGACAGATACGCAGTATTTT.

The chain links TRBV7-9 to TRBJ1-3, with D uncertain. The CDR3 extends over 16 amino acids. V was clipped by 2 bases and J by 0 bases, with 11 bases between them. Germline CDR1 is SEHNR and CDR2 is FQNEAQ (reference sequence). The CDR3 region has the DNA TGTGCCAGCAGCTTACAGGCCTTACCCTCTGGAAACACCATATATTTT. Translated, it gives CASSLQALPSGNTIYF.

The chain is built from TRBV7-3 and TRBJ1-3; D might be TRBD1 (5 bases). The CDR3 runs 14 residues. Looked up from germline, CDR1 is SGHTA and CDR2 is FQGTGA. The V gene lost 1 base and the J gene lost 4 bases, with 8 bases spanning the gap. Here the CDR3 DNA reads TGTGCCAGCAGCTTAATGGCAGGGGGAAACACCATATATTTT. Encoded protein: CASSLMAGGNTIYF.

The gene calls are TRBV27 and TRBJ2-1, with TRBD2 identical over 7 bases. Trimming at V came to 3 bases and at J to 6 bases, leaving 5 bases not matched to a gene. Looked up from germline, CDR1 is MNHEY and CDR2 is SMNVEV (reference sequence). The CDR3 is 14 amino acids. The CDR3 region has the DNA TGTGCCAGCAGTTTCAAGCGGGGCTTCAATGAGCAGTTCTTC. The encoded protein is CASSFKRGFNEQFF.

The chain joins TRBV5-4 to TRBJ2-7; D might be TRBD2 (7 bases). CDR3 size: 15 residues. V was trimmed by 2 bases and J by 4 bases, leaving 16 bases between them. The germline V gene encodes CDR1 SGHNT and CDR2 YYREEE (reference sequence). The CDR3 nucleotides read TGTGCCAGCAGCTTTCGGGCGGGGGCTCCGTACGAGCAGTACTTC. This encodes CASSFRAGAPYEQYF.